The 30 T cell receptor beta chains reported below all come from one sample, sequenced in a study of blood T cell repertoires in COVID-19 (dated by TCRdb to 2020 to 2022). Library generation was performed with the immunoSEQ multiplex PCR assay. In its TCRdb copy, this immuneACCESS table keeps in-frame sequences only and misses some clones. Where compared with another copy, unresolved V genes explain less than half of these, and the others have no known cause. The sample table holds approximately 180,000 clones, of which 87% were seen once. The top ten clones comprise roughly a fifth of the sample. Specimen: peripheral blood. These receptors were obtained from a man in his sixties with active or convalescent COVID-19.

CDR3 DNA sequence: TGTGCCAGCAGCTTCGGACAGGGGGTACCCAAAAACATTCAGTACTTC. Its translation is CASSFGQGVPKNIQYF. The rearrangement uses TRBV9 and TRBJ2-4; 10 bases map to TRBD1. Germline V gene sequence: CDR1 SGDLS, CDR2 YYNGEE. This CDR3 comprises 16 residues. With 4 bases clipped from V and 2 bases from J, the junction kept 6 bases outside the gene matches. Full variable domain (remainder filled in from reference TRBV9 and TRBJ2-4): DSGVTQTPKHLITATGQRVTLRCSPRSGDLSVYWYQQSLDQGLQFLIQYYNGEERAKGNILERFSAQQFPDLHSELNLSSLELGDSALYFCASSFGQGVPKNIQYFGAGTRLSVL.

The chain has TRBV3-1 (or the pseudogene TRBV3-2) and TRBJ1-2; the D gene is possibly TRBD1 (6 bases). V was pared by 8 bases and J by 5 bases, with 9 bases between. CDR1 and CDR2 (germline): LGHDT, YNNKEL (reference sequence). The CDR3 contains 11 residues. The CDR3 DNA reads TGTGCCAGCGAGGGGGGGTATGGCTACACCTTC. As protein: CASEGGYGYTF.

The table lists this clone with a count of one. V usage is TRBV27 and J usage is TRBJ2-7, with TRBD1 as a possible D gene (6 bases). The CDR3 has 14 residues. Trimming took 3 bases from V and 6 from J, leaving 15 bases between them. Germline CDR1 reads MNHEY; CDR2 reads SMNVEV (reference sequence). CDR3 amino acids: CASSLQGHFSEQYF. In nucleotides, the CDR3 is TGTGCCAGCAGTTTGCAGGGGCATTTCTCCGAGCAGTACTTC.

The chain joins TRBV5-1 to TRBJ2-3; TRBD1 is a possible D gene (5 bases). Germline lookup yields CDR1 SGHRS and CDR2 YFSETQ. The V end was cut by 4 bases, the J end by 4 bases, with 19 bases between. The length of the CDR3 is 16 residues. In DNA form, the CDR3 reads TGCGCCAGCAGCCTTGGGGCCGGAGACCTTCCAGATACGCAGTATTTT. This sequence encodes CASSLGAGDLPDTQYF.

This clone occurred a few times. CDR3 residues: CASSFTGNTEAFF. CDR3 coding DNA: TGTGCCAGCAGCTTTACAGGGAACACTGAAGCTTTCTTT. V is TRBV5-4 and J is TRBJ1-1; D may be TRBD1 (5 bases). V gave up 2 bases and J gave up 1 base, with 6 bases separating them. The CDR3 is made up of 13 amino acids. Germline V lookup: CDR1 SGHNT, CDR2 YYREEE (reference sequence). The variable domain in full, with the rest retrieved from reference TRBV5-4 and TRBJ1-1, is ETGVTQSPTHLIKTRGQQVTLRCSSQSGHNTVSWYQQALGQGPQFIFQYYREEENGRGNFPPRFSGLQFPNYSSELNVNALELDDSALYLCASSFTGNTEAFFGQGTRLTVV.

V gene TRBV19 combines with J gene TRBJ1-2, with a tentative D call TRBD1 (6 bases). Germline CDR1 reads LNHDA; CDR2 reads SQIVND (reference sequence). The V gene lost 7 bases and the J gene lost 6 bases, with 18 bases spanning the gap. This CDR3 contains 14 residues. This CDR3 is CASNRERLDNGYTF. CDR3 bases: TGTGCCAGTAACAGGGAGAGGCTTGACAATGGCTACACCTTC. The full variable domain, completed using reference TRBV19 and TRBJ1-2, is DGGITQSPKYLFRKEGQNVTLSCEQNLNHDAMYWYRQDPGQGLRLIYYSQIVNDFQKGDIAEGYSVSREKKESFPLTVTSAQKNPTAFYLCASNRERLDNGYTFGSGTRLTVV.

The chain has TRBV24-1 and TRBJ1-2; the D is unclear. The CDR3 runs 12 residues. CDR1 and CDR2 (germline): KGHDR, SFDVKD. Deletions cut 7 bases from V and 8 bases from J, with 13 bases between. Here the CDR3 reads CATSDRVHGYTF. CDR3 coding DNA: TGTGCCACCAGCGACCGGGTGCACGGCTACACCTTC.

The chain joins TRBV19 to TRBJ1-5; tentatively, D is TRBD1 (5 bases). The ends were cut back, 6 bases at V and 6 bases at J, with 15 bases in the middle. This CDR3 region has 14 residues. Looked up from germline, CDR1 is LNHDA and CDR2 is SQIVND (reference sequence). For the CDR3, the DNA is TGTGCCAGTAGATCGGAGGGGCGAGTTCAGCCCCAGCATTTT. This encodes CASRSEGRVQPQHF.

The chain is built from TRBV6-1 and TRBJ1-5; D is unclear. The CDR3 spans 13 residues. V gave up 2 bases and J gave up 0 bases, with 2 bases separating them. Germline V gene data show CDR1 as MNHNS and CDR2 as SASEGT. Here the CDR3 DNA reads TGTGCCAGCAGTGAACATAGCAATCAGCCCCAGCATTTT. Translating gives CASSEHSNQPQHF.

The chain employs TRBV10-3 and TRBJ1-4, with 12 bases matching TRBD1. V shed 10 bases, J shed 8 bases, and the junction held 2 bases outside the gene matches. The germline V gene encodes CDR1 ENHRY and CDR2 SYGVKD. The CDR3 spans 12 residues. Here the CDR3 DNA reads TGTGCCAGCGGGACAGGGGGCGAAAAACTGTTTTTT. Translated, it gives CASGTGGEKLFF.

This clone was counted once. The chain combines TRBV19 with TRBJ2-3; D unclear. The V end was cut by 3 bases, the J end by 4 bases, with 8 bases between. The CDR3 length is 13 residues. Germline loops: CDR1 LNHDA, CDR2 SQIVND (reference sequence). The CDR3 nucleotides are TGTGCCAGTAGTATTGGGCAGGCAGATACGCAGTATTTT. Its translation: CASSIGQADTQYF.

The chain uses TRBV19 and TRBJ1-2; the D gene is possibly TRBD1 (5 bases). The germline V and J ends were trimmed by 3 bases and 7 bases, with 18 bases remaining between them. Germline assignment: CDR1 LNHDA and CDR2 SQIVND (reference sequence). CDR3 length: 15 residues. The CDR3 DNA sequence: TGTGCCAGTAGTATTGGGATAGGGGTTTATGGTGGCTACACCTTC. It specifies CASSIGIGVYGGYTF.

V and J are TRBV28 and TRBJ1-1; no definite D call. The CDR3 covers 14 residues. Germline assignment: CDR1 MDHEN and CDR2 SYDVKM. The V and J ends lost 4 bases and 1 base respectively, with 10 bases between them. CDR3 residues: CASSYPRPNTEAFF. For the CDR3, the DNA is TGTGCCAGCAGTTATCCGCGGCCGAACACTGAAGCTTTCTTT.

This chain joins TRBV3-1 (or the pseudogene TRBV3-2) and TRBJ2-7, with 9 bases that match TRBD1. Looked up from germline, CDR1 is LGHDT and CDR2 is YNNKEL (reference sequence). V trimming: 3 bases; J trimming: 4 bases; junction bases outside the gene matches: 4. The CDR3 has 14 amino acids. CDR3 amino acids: CASSQDRGVYEQYF. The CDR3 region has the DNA TGTGCCAGCAGCCAGGACAGGGGTGTTTACGAGCAGTACTTC.

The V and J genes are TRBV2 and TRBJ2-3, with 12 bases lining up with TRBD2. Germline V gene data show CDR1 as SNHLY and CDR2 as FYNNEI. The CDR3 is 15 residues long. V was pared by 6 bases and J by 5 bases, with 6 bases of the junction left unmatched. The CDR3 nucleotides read TGTGCCAGCAGCCTAGCGGGGGGGCCGGGAGATACGCAGTATTTT. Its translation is CASSLAGGPGDTQYF.

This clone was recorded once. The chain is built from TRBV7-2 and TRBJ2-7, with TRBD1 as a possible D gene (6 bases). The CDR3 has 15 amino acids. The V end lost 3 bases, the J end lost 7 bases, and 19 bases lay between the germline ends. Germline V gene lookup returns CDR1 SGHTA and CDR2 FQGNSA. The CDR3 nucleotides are TGTGCCAGCAGCTTGGGTCCCGGGACATTAGGGGAGCAGTACTTC. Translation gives CASSLGPGTLGEQYF.

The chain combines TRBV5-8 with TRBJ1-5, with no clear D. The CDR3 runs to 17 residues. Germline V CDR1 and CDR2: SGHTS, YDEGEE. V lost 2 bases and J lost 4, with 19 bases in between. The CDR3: CASSLQYSGDSNQPQHF. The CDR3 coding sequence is TGTGCCAGCAGCTTACAATATAGCGGGGATTCGAATCAGCCCCAGCATTTT.

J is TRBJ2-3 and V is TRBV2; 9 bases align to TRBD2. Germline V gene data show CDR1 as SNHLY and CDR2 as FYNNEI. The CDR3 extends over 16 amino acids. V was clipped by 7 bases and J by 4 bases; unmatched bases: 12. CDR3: CASTKRGGGAADTQYF. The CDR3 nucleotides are TGTGCCAGCACCAAAAGGGGCGGGGGGGCCGCAGATACGCAGTATTTT.

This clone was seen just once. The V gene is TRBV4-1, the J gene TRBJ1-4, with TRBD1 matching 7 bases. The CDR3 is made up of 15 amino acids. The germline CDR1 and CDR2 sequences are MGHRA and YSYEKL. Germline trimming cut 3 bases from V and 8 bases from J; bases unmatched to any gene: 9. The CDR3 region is CASSHSDRDNEKLFF. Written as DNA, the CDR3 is TGCGCCAGCAGCCACTCAGACAGGGATAACGAAAAACTGTTTTTT.

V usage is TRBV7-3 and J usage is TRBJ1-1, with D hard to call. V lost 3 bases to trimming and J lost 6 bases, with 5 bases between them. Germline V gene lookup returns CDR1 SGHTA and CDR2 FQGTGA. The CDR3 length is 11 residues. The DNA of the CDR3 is TGTGCCAGCAGCTTTGGCCCTGAAGCTTTCTTT. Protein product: CASSFGPEAFF.

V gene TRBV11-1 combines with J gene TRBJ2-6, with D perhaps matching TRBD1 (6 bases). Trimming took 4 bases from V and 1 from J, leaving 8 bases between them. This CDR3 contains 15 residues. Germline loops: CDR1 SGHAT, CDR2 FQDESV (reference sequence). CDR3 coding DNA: TGTGCCAGCAGCTCCGACAGGTCTGGGGCCAACGTCCTGACTTTC. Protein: CASSSDRSGANVLTF.

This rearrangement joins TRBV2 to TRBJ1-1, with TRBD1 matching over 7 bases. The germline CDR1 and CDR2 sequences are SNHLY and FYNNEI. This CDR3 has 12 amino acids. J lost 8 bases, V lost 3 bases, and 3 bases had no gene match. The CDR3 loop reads CASSDRGSEAFF. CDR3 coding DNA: TGTGCCAGCAGTGACAGGGGGTCCGAAGCTTTCTTT. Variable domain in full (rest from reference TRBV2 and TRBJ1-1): EPEVTQTPSHQVTQMGQEVILRCVPISNHLYFYWYRQILGQKVEFLVSFYNNEISEKSEIFDDQFSVERPDGSNFTLKIRSTKLEDSAMYFCASSDRGSEAFFGQGTRLTVV.

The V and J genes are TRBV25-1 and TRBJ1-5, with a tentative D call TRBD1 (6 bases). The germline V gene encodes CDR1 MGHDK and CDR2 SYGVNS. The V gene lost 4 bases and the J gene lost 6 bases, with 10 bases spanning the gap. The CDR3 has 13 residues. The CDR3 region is CASSGVGAQPQHF. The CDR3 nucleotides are TGTGCCAGCAGTGGGGTGGGGGCTCAGCCCCAGCATTTT. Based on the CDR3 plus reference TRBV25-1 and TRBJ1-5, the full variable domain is EADIYQTPRYLVIGTGKKITLECSQTMGHDKMYWYQQDPGMELHLIHYSYGVNSTEKGDLSSESTVSRIRTEHFPLTLESARPSHTSQYLCASSGVGAQPQHFGDGTRLSIL.

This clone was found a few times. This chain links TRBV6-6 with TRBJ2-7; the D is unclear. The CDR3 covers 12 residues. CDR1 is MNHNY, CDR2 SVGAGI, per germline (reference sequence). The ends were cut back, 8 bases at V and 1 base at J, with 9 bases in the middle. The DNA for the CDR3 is TGTGCCAGCCAGGAACATTCCTACGAGCAGTACTTC. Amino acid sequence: CASQEHSYEQYF.

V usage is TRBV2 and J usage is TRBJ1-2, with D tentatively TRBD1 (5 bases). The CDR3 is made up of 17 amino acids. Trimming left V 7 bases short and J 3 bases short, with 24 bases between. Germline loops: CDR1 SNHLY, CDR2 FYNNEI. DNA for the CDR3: TGTGCCAGCATGCGACAGCCTCTTTTGACCCAGGACTATGGCTACACCTTC. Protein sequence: CASMRQPLLTQDYGYTF.

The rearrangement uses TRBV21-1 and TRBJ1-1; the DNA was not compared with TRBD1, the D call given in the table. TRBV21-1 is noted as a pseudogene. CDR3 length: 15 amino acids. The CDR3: CASSKGGTGWNEAFF. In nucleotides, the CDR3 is TGTGCCAGCAGCAAAGGGGGGACAGGGTGGAATGAAGCTTTCTTT.

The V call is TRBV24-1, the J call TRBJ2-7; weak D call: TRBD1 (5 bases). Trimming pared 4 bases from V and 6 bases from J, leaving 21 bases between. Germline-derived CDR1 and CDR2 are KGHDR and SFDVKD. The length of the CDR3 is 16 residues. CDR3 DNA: TGTGCCACCAGTGACCACGAAACAGGTTCGTACTCCGAGCAGTACTTC. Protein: CATSDHETGSYSEQYF.

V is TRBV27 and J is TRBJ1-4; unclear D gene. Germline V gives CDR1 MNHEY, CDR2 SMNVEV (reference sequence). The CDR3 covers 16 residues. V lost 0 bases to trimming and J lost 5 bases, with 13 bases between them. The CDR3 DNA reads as TGTGCCAGCAGTTTATCCATAGGAGACCGGAATGAAAAACTGTTTTTT. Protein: CASSLSIGDRNEKLFF.

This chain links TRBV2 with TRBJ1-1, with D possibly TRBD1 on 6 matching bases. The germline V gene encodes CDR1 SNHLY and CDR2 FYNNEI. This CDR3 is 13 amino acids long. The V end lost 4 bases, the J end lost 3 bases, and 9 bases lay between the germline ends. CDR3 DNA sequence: TGTGCCAGCAGTGTCGCAGGGGACACTGAAGCTTTCTTT. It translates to CASSVAGDTEAFF.

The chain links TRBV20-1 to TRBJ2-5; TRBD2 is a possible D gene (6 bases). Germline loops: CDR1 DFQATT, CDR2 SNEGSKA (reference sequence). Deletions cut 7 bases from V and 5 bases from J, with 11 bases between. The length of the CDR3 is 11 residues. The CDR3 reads CSGAGLETQYF. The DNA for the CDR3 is TGCAGTGGGGCGGGGTTGGAGACCCAGTACTTC.